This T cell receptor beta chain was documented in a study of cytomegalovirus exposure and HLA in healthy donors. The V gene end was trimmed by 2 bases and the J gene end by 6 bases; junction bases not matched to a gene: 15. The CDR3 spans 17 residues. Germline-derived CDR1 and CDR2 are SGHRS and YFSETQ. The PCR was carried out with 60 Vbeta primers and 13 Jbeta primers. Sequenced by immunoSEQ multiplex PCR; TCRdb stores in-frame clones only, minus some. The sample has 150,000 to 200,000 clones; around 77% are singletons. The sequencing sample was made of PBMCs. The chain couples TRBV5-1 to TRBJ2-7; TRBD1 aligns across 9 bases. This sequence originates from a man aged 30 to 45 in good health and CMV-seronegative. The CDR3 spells CASSFYPGTGRFAEQYF. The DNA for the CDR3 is TGCGCCAGCAGCTTTTACCCCGGGACAGGGCGCTTCGCCGAGCAGTACTTC.